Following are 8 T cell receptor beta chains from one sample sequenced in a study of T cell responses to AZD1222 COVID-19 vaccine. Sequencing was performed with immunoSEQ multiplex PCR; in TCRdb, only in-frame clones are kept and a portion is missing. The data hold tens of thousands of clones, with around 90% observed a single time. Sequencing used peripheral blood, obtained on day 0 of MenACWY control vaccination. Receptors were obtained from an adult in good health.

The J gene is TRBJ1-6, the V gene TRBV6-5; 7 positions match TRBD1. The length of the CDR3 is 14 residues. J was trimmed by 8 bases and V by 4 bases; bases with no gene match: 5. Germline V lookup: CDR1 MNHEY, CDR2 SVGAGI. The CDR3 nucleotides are TGTGCCAGCAGTTCGACAGGGCCAGATTCACCCCTCCACTTT. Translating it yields CASSSTGPDSPLHF.

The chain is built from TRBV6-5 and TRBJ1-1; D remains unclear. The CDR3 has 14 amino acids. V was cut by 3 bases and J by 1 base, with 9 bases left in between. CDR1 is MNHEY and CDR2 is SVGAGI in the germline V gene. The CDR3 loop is CASSYLRRNTEAFF. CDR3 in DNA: TGTGCCAGCAGTTATCTGAGGAGGAACACTGAAGCTTTCTTT.

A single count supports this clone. The CDR3 loop is CASSLDSGLARTGELFF. DNA of the CDR3: TGTGCCAGCAGCTTAGACTCGGGGTTGGCGCGAACCGGGGAGCTGTTTTTT. The chain combines TRBV11-3 with TRBJ2-2, with TRBD2 as a possible D gene (5 bases). With 0 bases removed from V and 5 bases from J, the gap between germline ends came to 16 bases. Germline assignment: CDR1 SGHNT and CDR2 YENEEA. This CDR3 contains 17 residues.

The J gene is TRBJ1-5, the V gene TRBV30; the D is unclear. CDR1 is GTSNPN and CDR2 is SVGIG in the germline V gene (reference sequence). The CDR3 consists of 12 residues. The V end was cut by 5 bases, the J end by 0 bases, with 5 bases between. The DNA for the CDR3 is TGTGCCTGGGGAAATAGCAATCAGCCCCAGCATTTT. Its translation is CAWGNSNQPQHF.

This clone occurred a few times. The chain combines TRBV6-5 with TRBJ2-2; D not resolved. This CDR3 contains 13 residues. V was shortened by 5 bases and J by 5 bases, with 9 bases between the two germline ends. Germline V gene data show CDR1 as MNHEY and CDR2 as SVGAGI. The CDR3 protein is CASSTTVTGELFF. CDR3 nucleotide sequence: TGTGCCAGCAGTACTACGGTTACCGGGGAGCTGTTTTTT.

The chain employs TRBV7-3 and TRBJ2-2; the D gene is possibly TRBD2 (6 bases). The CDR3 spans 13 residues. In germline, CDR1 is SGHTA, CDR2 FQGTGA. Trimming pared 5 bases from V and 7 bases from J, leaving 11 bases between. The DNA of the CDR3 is TGTGCCAGCAGCCCCGGGGGAGGCGGGGAGCTGTTTTTT. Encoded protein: CASSPGGGGELFF.

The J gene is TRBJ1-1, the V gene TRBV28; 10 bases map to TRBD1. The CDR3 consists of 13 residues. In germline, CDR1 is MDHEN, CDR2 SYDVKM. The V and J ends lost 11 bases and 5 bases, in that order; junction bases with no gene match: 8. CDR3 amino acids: CASGTGEVTEAFF. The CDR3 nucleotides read TGTGCCTCCGGGACAGGGGAAGTTACTGAAGCTTTCTTT.

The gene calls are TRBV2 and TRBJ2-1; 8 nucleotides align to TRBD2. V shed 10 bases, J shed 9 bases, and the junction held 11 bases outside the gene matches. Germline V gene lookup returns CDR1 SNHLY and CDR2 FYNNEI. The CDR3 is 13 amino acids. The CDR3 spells CATGTSFIIEQFF. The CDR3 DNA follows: TGTGCCACCGGGACTAGTTTTATTATTGAGCAGTTCTTC.